One sample yielded the 7 T cell receptor beta chains listed below, sequenced in a study of T cells after yellow fever vaccination. TCRdb fed the 5' RACE reads into MiXCR, producing one record per CDR3 protein. The repertoire holds over 100,000 distinct CDR3 sequences, with roughly 8.9% as singletons. Material: CD8+ T cells sorted from PBMCs, obtained 45 days after the yellow fever booster vaccination. These TCRs come from a man younger than 40 who received the YFV17D yellow fever vaccine.

This clonotype was seen repeatedly, ten times or more. The rearrangement joins TRBV11-2 to TRBJ2-5, with D maybe TRBD1 (5 bases). This CDR3 has 14 residues. CDR1 is SGHAT and CDR2 is FQNNGV in the germline V gene. The ends were cut back, 5 bases at V and 3 bases at J, with 13 bases in the middle. The CDR3 reads CASSPSREEETQYF. As DNA, the CDR3 is TGTGCCAGCAGCCCGTCCAGGGAAGAAGAGACCCAGTACTTC.

This clonotype was detected a few times. J is TRBJ2-5 and V is TRBV9, with D unclear. V gave up 0 bases and J gave up 0 bases, with 3 bases separating them. There are 13 residues in the CDR3. Germline V gene lookup returns CDR1 SGDLS and CDR2 YYNGEE. The CDR3: CASSVGNQETQYF. The DNA for the CDR3 is TGTGCCAGCAGCGTAGGGAACCAAGAGACCCAGTACTTC.

This clonotype turned up a few times. J is TRBJ2-3 and V is TRBV29-1; 7 positions match TRBD2. CDR1 SQVTM and CDR2 ANQGSEA come from the germline V gene. The V and J ends lost 7 bases and 4 bases, in that order; junction bases with no gene match: 8. The CDR3 runs 13 residues. The CDR3 is CSATGRGADTQYF. The CDR3 DNA is TGCAGCGCCACGGGCCGGGGGGCAGATACGCAGTATTTT.

This chain joins TRBV27 and TRBJ2-6, with 7 bases lining up with TRBD1. The ends lost 7 bases at V and 0 bases at J; junction bases unmatched: 12. Per the germline V gene, CDR1 is MNHEY and CDR2 is SMNVEV (reference sequence). The CDR3 runs 18 residues. The CDR3 region has the DNA TGTGCCAGCACCGCCAGCTGGGACAGCTACTCTGGGGCCAACGTCCTGACTTTC. It translates to CASTASWDSYSGANVLTF.

This clonotype appeared many times. The genes are TRBV20-1 and TRBJ2-1, with TRBD2 matching 12 bases. Germline V gene data show CDR1 as DFQATT and CDR2 as SNEGSKA (reference sequence). The CDR3 is made up of 15 amino acids. Trimming at V came to 6 bases and at J to 7 bases, leaving 10 bases not matched to a gene. The CDR3 DNA sequence: TGCAGTGCCAATCCTAGCGGGAGGGCGTGGAATGAGCAGTTCTTC. Its protein product is CSANPSGRAWNEQFF.

There are many counts of this clonotype. The chain carries TRBV27 and TRBJ1-5, with D perhaps matching TRBD1 (6 bases). V was shortened by 2 bases and J by 7 bases, with 9 bases between the two germline ends. The CDR3 runs 13 residues. Germline V lookup: CDR1 MNHEY, CDR2 SMNVEV (reference sequence). CDR3 nucleotides: TGTGCCAGCAGTTTAGTAGGGGGACAGCCCCAGCATTTT. Translating gives CASSLVGGQPQHF.

The table lists this clonotype with a few counts. The chain couples TRBV5-6 to TRBJ2-2; D might be TRBD1 or TRBD2, each matching 6 bases. Trimming removed 6 bases at V and 5 bases at J, with 20 bases between. The germline V gene has CDR1 SGHDT and CDR2 YYEEEE. The CDR3 consists of 16 residues. CDR3 sequence (DNA): TGTGCCAGCAACGGGCCCGGGGGCCGAGGGACCGGGGAGCTGTTTTTT. Translated: CASNGPGGRGTGELFF.